The 10 T cell receptor beta chains given below trace back to one sample, sequenced in a study of molecular identifiers for immune sequencing clone quantification. TCRdb re-called the PCR reads through MiXCR, storing one row per CDR3 protein. The sample lists about 100,000 distinct CDR3 sequences; about 32% were seen once. The sample taken for sequencing was naive CD8+ T cells from blood, with Jurkat cell RNA spiked in. This sample's subset: FACS-sorted CD8+CD4-CCR7+CD45RA+ naive T cells. The receptors stem from a human donor in good health. Some libraries in this study had Jurkat cell RNA spiked in.

This sequence joins TRBV28 and TRBJ1-5; 8 bases line up with TRBD1. V gave up 5 bases and J gave up 0 bases; unmatched junction bases: 9. CDR1 MDHEN and CDR2 SYDVKM come from the germline V gene. The CDR3 contains 17 residues. This CDR3 is CASSRRDRPNSNQPQHF. The CDR3 nucleotides are TGTGCCAGCAGTAGGAGGGACAGGCCTAATAGCAATCAGCCCCAGCATTTT.

The V and J genes are TRBV11-2 and TRBJ2-5; TRBD2 might be the D (5 bases). Trimming took off 0 bases at V and 5 bases at J, with 10 bases between the two ends. CDR1 SGHAT and CDR2 FQNNGV come from the germline V gene. The CDR3 spans 14 residues. CDR3 residues: CASSLDSVGETQYF. Written as DNA, the CDR3 is TGTGCCAGCAGCTTAGATAGCGTCGGGGAGACCCAGTACTTC. Variable domain in full (rest from reference TRBV11-2 and TRBJ2-5): EAGVAQSPRYKIIEKRQSVAFWCNPISGHATLYWYQQILGQGPKLLIQFQNNGVVDDSQLPKDRFSAERLKGVDSTLKIQPAKLEDSAVYLCASSLDSVGETQYFGPGTRLLVL.

J is TRBJ2-7 and V is TRBV27; 10 bases agree with TRBD2. The CDR3 covers 15 residues. Germline V lookup: CDR1 MNHEY, CDR2 SMNVEV (reference sequence). The V segment lost 5 bases and the J segment 3 bases; nucleotides outside the gene matches: 7. CDR3 residues: CASSAPLAGNYEQYF. The CDR3 nucleotides are TGTGCCAGCAGTGCCCCACTAGCGGGGAACTACGAGCAGTACTTC.

This clonotype was seen at least ten times. The chain recombines TRBV5-6 with TRBJ1-5; D ambiguous. Per germline, CDR1 SGHDT and CDR2 YYEEEE. CDR3 size: 13 residues. V was shortened by 0 bases and J by 4 bases, with 5 bases between the two germline ends. For the CDR3, the DNA is TGTGCCAGCAGCTTGGGAGAGAATCAGCCCCAGCATTTT. This translates into CASSLGENQPQHF.

J is TRBJ2-7 and V is TRBV27; 7 bases map to TRBD1. CDR1 MNHEY and CDR2 SMNVEV come from the germline V gene (reference sequence). This CDR3 is 14 amino acids long. Trimming took 2 bases from V and 6 from J; bases not matched to a gene: 7. The CDR3 DNA sequence: TGTGCCAGCAGTTTACGTTCAGGGGGTGGCGAGCAGTACTTC. This sequence encodes CASSLRSGGGEQYF.

The J gene is TRBJ2-7, the V gene TRBV5-6, with TRBD1 matching over 9 bases. The CDR3 consists of 12 residues. Germline CDR1 is SGHDT and CDR2 is YYEEEE. J lost 9 bases, V lost 3 bases, and 4 bases had no gene match. CDR3 sequence: CASSWGQGTQYF. CDR3 nucleotide sequence: TGTGCCAGCAGCTGGGGACAGGGAACGCAGTACTTC.

V and J are TRBV10-1 and TRBJ2-1, with D possibly TRBD2 on 5 matching bases. The last part of the DNA fits TRBJ2-7 better; the J call may be wrong. The CDR3 consists of 13 residues. Germline V gives CDR1 WNHNN, CDR2 SYGVQD (reference sequence). The CDR3 DNA sequence: TGCGCCAGCAGCCCCGGGATGCACAATGAGCAGTACTTC. It encodes CASSPGMHNEQYF.

Only a few counts were recorded for this clonotype. V and J are TRBV28 and TRBJ2-3; 9 bases match TRBD2. With V trimmed by 4 bases and J by 0 bases, 14 bases remained unmatched. The CDR3 extends over 19 amino acids. CDR1 MDHEN and CDR2 SYDVKM come from the germline V gene. CDR3 protein: CASSSLILAGPPSTDTQYF. The CDR3 coding sequence is TGTGCCAGCAGTTCCCTTATTCTAGCGGGACCACCCAGCACAGATACGCAGTATTTT.

The rearrangement links TRBV6-2 or TRBV6-3 to TRBJ2-5; 7 bases are shared with TRBD2. CDR3 length: 16 residues. J gave up 1 base and V 5 bases, and 10 bases lay outside the gene matches. Germline assignment: CDR1 MNHEY and CDR2 SVGEGT. The CDR3 nucleotides read TGTGCCAGCAGTCCCGGGAGTAGCGGGCCCCAAGAGACCCAGTACTTC. Translation gives CASSPGSSGPQETQYF.

Details on this clonotype: No conserved phenylalanine or tryptophan is present at the end of the CDR3, so a read error is the likely explanation. This sequence joins TRBV6-5 and TRBJ2-5; 13 bases line up with TRBD2. CDR1 and CDR2 (germline): MNHEY, SVGAGI. CDR3 length equals 15 residues. The ends lost 11 bases at V and 5 bases at J; junction bases unmatched: 11. CDR3 protein: CASRKGLAGQETQYI. CDR3 in DNA: TGTGCCTCCAGGAAGGGACTAGCGGGACAGGAGACCCAGTACATC.